The following is a T cell receptor (beta chain) sequence with its context. The CDR3 has 11 residues. Germline CDR1 reads DFQATT; CDR2 reads SNEGSKA (reference sequence). V dropped 3 bases and J dropped 4; count of bases not matched to a gene: 0. The data derive from a study of blood T cell repertoires in COVID-19. Produced via immunoSEQ multiplex PCR; TCRdb's table is partial and in-frame only. This sample has roughly 100,000 clones, with about 82% found just once. The receptor was isolated from a human donor in a cohort sampled during active COVID-19. Sequencing used peripheral blood. The rearrangement uses TRBV20-1 and TRBJ2-7, with TRBD2 identical over 7 bases. CDR3 bases: TGCAGTGCTAGCGGGAGGTACGAGCAGTACTTC. It codes for CSASGRYEQYF.